The present TCR beta chain was sequenced within a study of T cell responses to AZD1222 COVID-19 vaccine. Regarding the study as a whole: Spike regions recognized by vaccine-associated CD4 TCRs spanned the protein, led by 160-218 and 743-854. None of the repertoires were sampled until the peak T cell response had passed. Clonal diversity may have been underestimated in mostly white British donors. Only a handful of individuals given AZD1222 were seropositive at baseline.

Note on this clone: The antigen is not known.

Per germline, CDR1 SEHNR and CDR2 FQNEAQ (reference sequence). The CDR3 has 16 amino acids. J lost 5 bases, V lost 2 bases, and 8 bases had no gene match. The protocol was immunoSEQ multiplex PCR, while the TCRdb copy is restricted to in-frame clones and leaves out a portion. The data show under 150,000 clones, less than 90% seen once. The input for sequencing was peripheral blood, taken on day 0 of AZD1222 vaccination. This sequence joins TRBV7-9 and TRBJ1-4; 7 positions match TRBD1. The TCR was taken from an adult in good health. For the CDR3, the DNA is TGTGCCAGCAGCTTACCCGCAGGGGGATTAAATGAAAAACTGTTTTTT. Its protein is CASSLPAGGLNEKLFF.